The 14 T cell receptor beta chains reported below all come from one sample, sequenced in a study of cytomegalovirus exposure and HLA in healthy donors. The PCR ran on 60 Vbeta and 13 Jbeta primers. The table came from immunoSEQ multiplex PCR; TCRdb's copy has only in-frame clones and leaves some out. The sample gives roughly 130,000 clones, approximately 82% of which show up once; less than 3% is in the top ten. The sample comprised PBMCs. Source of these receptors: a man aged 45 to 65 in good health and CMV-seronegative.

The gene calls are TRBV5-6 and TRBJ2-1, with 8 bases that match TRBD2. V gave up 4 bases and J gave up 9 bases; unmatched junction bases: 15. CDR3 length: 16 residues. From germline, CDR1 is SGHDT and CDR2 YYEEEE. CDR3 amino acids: CASSAQRGLDQVEQFF. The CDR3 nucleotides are TGTGCCAGCAGCGCACAGCGGGGGCTCGATCAGGTTGAGCAGTTCTTC.

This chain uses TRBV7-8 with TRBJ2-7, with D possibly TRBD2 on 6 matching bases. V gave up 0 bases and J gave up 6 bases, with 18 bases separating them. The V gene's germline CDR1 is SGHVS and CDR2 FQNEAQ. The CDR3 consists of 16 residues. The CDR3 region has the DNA TGTGCCAGCAGCTTAGCCAGGGACTTTGGAAGTCGCGAGCAGTACTTC. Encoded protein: CASSLARDFGSREQYF.

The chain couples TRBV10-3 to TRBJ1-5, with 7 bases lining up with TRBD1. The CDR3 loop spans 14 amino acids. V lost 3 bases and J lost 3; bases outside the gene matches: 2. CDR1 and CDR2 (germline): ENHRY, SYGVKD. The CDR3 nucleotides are TGTGCCATCAGTGAACAGGGGAACAATCAGCCCCAGCATTTT. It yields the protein CAISEQGNNQPQHF.

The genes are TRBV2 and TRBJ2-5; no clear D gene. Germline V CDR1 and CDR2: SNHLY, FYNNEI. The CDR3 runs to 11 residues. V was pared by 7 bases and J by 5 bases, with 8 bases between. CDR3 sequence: CASTPRETQYF. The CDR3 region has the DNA TGTGCCAGCACCCCCCGGGAGACCCAGTACTTC. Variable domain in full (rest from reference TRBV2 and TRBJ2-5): EPEVTQTPSHQVTQMGQEVILRCVPISNHLYFYWYRQILGQKVEFLVSFYNNEISEKSEIFDDQFSVERPDGSNFTLKIRSTKLEDSAMYFCASTPRETQYFGPGTRLLVL.

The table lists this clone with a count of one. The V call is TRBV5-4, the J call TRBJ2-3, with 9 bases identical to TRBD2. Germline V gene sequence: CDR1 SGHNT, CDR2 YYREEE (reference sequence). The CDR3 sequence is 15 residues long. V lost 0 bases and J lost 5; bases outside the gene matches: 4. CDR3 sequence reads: CASSLVAGDGDTQYF. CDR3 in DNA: TGTGCCAGCAGCTTGGTAGCGGGGGACGGAGATACGCAGTATTTT.

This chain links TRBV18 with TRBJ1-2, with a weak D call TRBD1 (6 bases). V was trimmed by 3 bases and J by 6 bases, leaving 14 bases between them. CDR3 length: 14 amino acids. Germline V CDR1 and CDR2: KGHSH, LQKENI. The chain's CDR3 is CASSPDSWGDGYTF. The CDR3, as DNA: TGTGCCAGCTCACCGGACAGTTGGGGAGATGGCTACACCTTC.

This chain's CDR3 is CASSQTGDLVEQYF. For the CDR3, the DNA is TGTGCCAGCAGCCAGACCGGGGACTTAGTGGAGCAGTACTTC. The chain is built from TRBV28 and TRBJ2-7; maybe TRBD2 (6 bases). Trimming took 6 bases from V and 7 from J, leaving 19 bases between them. The CDR3 extends over 14 amino acids. In germline, CDR1 is MDHEN, CDR2 SYDVKM. Full variable domain (missing parts from reference TRBV28 and TRBJ2-7): DVKVTQSSRYLVKRTGEKVFLECVQDMDHENMFWYRQDPGLGLRLIYFSYDVKMKEKGDIPEGYSVSREKKERFSLILESASTNQTSMYLCASSQTGDLVEQYFGPGTRLTVT.

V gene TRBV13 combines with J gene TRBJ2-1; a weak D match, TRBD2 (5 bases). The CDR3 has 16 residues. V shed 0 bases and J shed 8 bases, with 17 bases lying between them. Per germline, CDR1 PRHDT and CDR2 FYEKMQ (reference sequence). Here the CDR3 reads CASSLGLPGPGYEQFF. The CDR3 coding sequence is TGTGCCAGCAGCTTAGGTTTACCGGGCCCGGGGTATGAGCAGTTCTTC.

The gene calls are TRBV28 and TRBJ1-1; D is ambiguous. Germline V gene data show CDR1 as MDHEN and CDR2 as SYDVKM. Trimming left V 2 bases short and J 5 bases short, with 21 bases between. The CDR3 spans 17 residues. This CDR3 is CASSLEVQNSARTEAFF. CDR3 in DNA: TGTGCCAGCAGTTTAGAGGTTCAAAACTCCGCTCGGACTGAAGCTTTCTTT.

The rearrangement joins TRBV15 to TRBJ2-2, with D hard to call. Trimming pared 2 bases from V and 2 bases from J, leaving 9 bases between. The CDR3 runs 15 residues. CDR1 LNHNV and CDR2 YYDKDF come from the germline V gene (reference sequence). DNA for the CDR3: TGTGCCACCAGCAGATTTGACACCAACACCGGGGAGCTGTTTTTT. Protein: CATSRFDTNTGELFF.

CDR3 coding DNA: TGTGCCATCAGTGGGGGGGGGAGCTCCTACGAGCAGTACTTC. Its protein is CAISGGGSSYEQYF. This chain uses TRBV10-3 with TRBJ2-7, with 7 positions matching TRBD2. CDR1 and CDR2 from the germline V gene are ENHRY and SYGVKD. Unmatched junction bases numbered 3, after V lost 4 bases and J lost 0 bases. The CDR3 contains 14 residues.

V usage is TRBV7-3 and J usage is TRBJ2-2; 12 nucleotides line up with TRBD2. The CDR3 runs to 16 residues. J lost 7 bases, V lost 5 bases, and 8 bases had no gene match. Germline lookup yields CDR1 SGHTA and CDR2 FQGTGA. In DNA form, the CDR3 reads TGTGCCAGCAGCAAAACTAGCGGGGGGCGAGTCGGGGAGCTGTTTTTT. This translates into CASSKTSGGRVGELFF. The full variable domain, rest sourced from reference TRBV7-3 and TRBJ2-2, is GAGVSQTPSNKVTEKGKYVELRCDPISGHTALYWYRQSLGQGPEFLIYFQGTGAADDSGLPNDRFFAVRPEGSVSTLKIQRTERGDSAVYLCASSKTSGGRVGELFFGEGSRLTVL.

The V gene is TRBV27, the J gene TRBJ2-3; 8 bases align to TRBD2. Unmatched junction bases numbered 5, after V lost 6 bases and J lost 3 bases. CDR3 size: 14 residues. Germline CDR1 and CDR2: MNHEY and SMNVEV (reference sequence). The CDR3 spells CASRGLGGTDTQYF. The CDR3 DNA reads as TGTGCCAGCAGGGGACTAGGGGGAACAGATACGCAGTATTTT.

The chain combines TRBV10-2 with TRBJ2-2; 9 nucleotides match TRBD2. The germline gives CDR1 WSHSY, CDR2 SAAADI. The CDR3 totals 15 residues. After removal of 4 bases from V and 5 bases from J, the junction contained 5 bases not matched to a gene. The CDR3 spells CASSVSGGSTGELFF. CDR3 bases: TGCGCCAGCAGTGTTAGCGGGGGCTCGACCGGGGAGCTGTTTTTT.